Below, 29 T cell receptor beta chains from the same sample are listed, as sequenced in a study of somatic mutations in cytotoxic T cells in rheumatoid arthritis. Clones were sequenced by immunoSEQ multiplex PCR, and TCRdb holds only the in-frame ones, with some missing. The sample has 15,000 to 20,000 clones, about 85% seen once. Material for sequencing was CD8+ T cells sorted from blood. These receptors all come from an adult with rheumatoid arthritis.

Remarks on this clone: Distinct nucleotide sequences in the sample also encode this CDR3. The chain is built from TRBV20-1 and TRBJ2-3, with unresolved D. Trimming took off 5 bases at V and 9 bases at J, with 9 bases between the two ends. This CDR3 region has 10 residues. Germline V gene data show CDR1 as DFQATT and CDR2 as SNEGSKA (reference sequence). The DNA for the CDR3 is TGCAGTGCTCGCAATGGGACGCAGTATTTT. This encodes CSARNGTQYF.

The rearrangement uses TRBV19 and TRBJ1-5; possible D gene TRBD1, 5 bases. V dropped 2 bases and J dropped 4 bases, with 9 bases sitting between them. The germline V gene has CDR1 LNHDA and CDR2 SQIVND (reference sequence). This CDR3 contains 14 residues. CDR3 residues: CASSIRQLNQPQHF. DNA of the CDR3: TGTGCCAGTAGTATACGACAGCTTAATCAGCCCCAGCATTTT.

The chain joins TRBV7-6 to TRBJ2-5; no definite D call. The CDR3 consists of 13 residues. V lost 5 bases to trimming and J lost 4 bases, with 11 bases between them. The germline V gene encodes CDR1 SGHVS and CDR2 FNYEAQ. The CDR3 is CASSPMVTETQYF. CDR3 DNA: TGTGCCAGCAGCCCTATGGTAACAGAGACCCAGTACTTC.

A single count supports this clone. The chain uses TRBV4-1 and TRBJ1-2, with D hard to call. Germline assignment: CDR1 MGHRA and CDR2 YSYEKL. The CDR3 contains 18 residues. V was cut by 1 base and J by 4 bases, with 22 bases left in between. The CDR3 loop is CASSQGPSSEGLVYGYTF. CDR3 nucleotide sequence: TGCGCCAGCAGCCAAGGGCCCTCTTCGGAGGGTTTAGTCTATGGCTACACCTTC.

The chain is built from TRBV28 and TRBJ1-4; D is undetermined. This CDR3 is built from 16 residues. V was shortened by 5 bases and J by 2 bases, with 15 bases between the two germline ends. From germline, CDR1 is MDHEN and CDR2 SYDVKM. CDR3 sequence: CASSNIVSDTNEKLFF. In DNA form, the CDR3 reads TGTGCCAGCAGTAATATTGTATCTGATACTAATGAAAAACTGTTTTTT.

V gene TRBV2 combines with J gene TRBJ2-3; 8 bases map to TRBD2. Germline values: CDR1 SNHLY, CDR2 FYNNEI. After removal of 8 bases from V and 1 base from J, the junction contained 5 bases not matched to a gene. The CDR3 extends over 14 amino acids. The CDR3 DNA follows: TGTGCCAGCCTCTCAGCGGGGGGCACAGATACGCAGTATTTT. This gives the protein CASLSAGGTDTQYF.

This sequence joins TRBV15 and TRBJ1-2, with no clear D. CDR3 size: 14 residues. CDR1 is LNHNV, CDR2 YYDKDF, per germline (reference sequence). V was trimmed by 5 bases and J by 6 bases, leaving 16 bases between them. CDR3 loop: CATSSRSPADGYTF. As DNA, the CDR3 is TGTGCCACCAGCTCGAGATCCCCCGCAGATGGCTACACCTTC.

This sequence joins TRBV2 and TRBJ2-5, with D uncertain. Germline V gene data show CDR1 as SNHLY and CDR2 as FYNNEI. The ends were cut back, 8 bases at V and 5 bases at J, with 15 bases in the middle. The CDR3 covers 13 residues. The CDR3 region has the DNA TGTGCCAGCGCCCCCTATGGTTCGGAGACCCAGTACTTC. Translating it yields CASAPYGSETQYF.

V usage is TRBV7-9 and J usage is TRBJ1-4, with D uncertain. There are 14 residues in the CDR3. V lost 1 base, J lost 8 bases, and 11 bases lay in between. From germline, CDR1 is SEHNR and CDR2 FQNEAQ (reference sequence). Here the CDR3 reads CASSLVLQREKLFF. CDR3 nucleotides: TGTGCCAGCAGCTTAGTGTTGCAAAGGGAAAAACTGTTTTTT.

The V and J genes are TRBV5-8 and TRBJ1-4, with 8 bases fitting TRBD1. Germline CDR1 reads SGHTS; CDR2 reads YDEGEE. The junction had 13 bases not matched to a gene; V was cut back by 0 bases and J by 6 bases. The CDR3 spans 18 residues. In DNA, the CDR3 is TGTGCCAGCAGCTTGGGGCAGGGGGCGCAAACCCCCTATGAAAAACTGTTTTTT. Encoded protein: CASSLGQGAQTPYEKLFF.

The chain recombines TRBV9 with TRBJ1-1, with 7 bases fitting TRBD1. After removal of 0 bases from V and 0 bases from J, the junction contained 5 bases not matched to a gene. Germline lookup yields CDR1 SGDLS and CDR2 YYNGEE. This CDR3 is 16 amino acids long. The DNA for the CDR3 is TGTGCCAGCAGCGTAGGACAGGGAGGCATGAACACTGAAGCTTTCTTT. Translated: CASSVGQGGMNTEAFF.

The genes are TRBV5-4 and TRBJ1-2, with D possibly TRBD1 on 6 matching bases. The CDR3 has 15 residues. Germline assignment: CDR1 SGHNT and CDR2 YYREEE (reference sequence). V was clipped by 4 bases and J by 0 bases, with 13 bases between them. CDR3 sequence reads: CASSEGENTNYGYTF. CDR3 sequence (DNA): TGTGCCAGCAGCGAGGGGGAAAATACTAACTATGGCTACACCTTC.

This chain connects TRBV15 to TRBJ2-1; TRBD1 matches at 8 bases. In germline, CDR1 is LNHNV, CDR2 YYDKDF (reference sequence). The junction had 6 bases not matched to a gene; V was cut back by 6 bases and J by 2 bases. The CDR3 loop spans 15 amino acids. The CDR3 nucleotides are TGTGCCACCAGTCCTTCGACAGGGGCCTACAATGAGCAGTTCTTC. Residues: CATSPSTGAYNEQFF.

V and J are TRBV20-1 and TRBJ1-1, with unresolved D. The CDR3 length is 11 residues. Germline CDR1 reads DFQATT; CDR2 reads SNEGSKA (reference sequence). Trimming removed 0 bases from V and 5 bases from J, with 4 bases in between. This chain's CDR3 is CSAREGTEAFF. The CDR3 DNA is TGCAGTGCTAGAGAGGGTACTGAAGCTTTCTTT.

The chain joins TRBV6-1 to TRBJ1-1; D may be TRBD1 (5 bases). This CDR3 contains 12 residues. Looked up from germline, CDR1 is MNHNS and CDR2 is SASEGT. The germline V and J ends were trimmed by 0 bases and 10 bases, with 9 bases remaining between them. The CDR3 protein is CASSEADTIAFF. Written as DNA, the CDR3 is TGTGCCAGCAGTGAAGCGGACACGATAGCTTTCTTT.

The chain combines TRBV5-1 with TRBJ2-1, with TRBD2 matching over 9 bases. The CDR3 is 15 residues long. Germline trimming cut 2 bases from V and 6 bases from J; bases unmatched to any gene: 6. Germline V gives CDR1 SGHRS, CDR2 YFSETQ. CDR3 region: CASSFSGGGANEQFF. The CDR3 DNA reads as TGCGCCAGCAGCTTTTCTGGCGGGGGGGCCAATGAGCAGTTCTTC. Using reference TRBV5-1 and TRBJ2-1 for the parts outside the CDR3, the full variable domain is KAGVTQTPRYLIKTRGQQVTLSCSPISGHRSVSWYQQTPGQGLQFLFEYFSETQRNKGNFPGRFSGRQFSNSRSEMNVSTLELGDSALYLCASSFSGGGANEQFFGPGTRLTVL.

The table lists this clone with a count of one. This chain uses TRBV11-2 with TRBJ2-7; D remains unclear. The CDR3 totals 14 residues. With 1 base removed from V and 0 bases from J, the gap between germline ends came to 7 bases. Germline CDR1 is SGHAT and CDR2 is FQNNGV. The CDR3 here is CASSLAGSSYEQYF. The CDR3 region has the DNA TGTGCCAGCAGCTTAGCTGGCAGCTCCTACGAGCAGTACTTC.

The V gene is TRBV7-2, the J gene TRBJ1-6; possible D gene TRBD1, 6 bases. Germline V gene sequence: CDR1 SGHTA, CDR2 FQGNSA. The CDR3 is 15 amino acids. V dropped 4 bases and J dropped 7 bases, with 14 bases sitting between them. The CDR3 protein is CASSSRDTGNSPLHF. CDR3 nucleotides: TGTGCCAGCAGCTCCAGGGACACCGGGAATTCACCCCTCCACTTT. Full variable domain (rest looked up from reference TRBV7-2 and TRBJ1-6): GAGVSQSPSNKVTEKGKDVELRCDPISGHTALYWYRQSLGQGLEFLIYFQGNSAPDKSGLPSDRFSAERTGGSVSTLTIQRTQQEDSAVYLCASSSRDTGNSPLHFGNGTRLTVT.

V and J are TRBV27 and TRBJ2-7; D gene ambiguous. The CDR3 extends over 13 amino acids. V shed 4 bases and J shed 3 bases, with 10 bases lying between them. Germline V gene lookup returns CDR1 MNHEY and CDR2 SMNVEV (reference sequence). The CDR3 loop reads CASSSPGFYEQYF. The CDR3 coding sequence is TGTGCCAGCAGTTCCCCGGGTTTCTACGAGCAGTACTTC.

This clone was detected only a few times. The chain recombines TRBV7-9 with TRBJ2-2, with a weak D call TRBD2 (6 bases). V gave up 6 bases and J gave up 5 bases, with 19 bases separating them. The CDR3 covers 16 residues. The V gene's germline CDR1 is SEHNR and CDR2 FQNEAQ (reference sequence). This CDR3 is CASRLQAGPRTGELFF. In DNA, the CDR3 is TGTGCCAGCAGGTTACAAGCGGGCCCTAGGACCGGGGAGCTGTTTTTT.

This chain uses TRBV5-6 with TRBJ1-1, with unresolved D. Germline V gives CDR1 SGHDT, CDR2 YYEEEE. The V and J ends lost 0 bases and 8 bases respectively, with 11 bases between them. The CDR3 consists of 13 residues. CDR3 region: CASSLEVGQEAFF. CDR3 in DNA: TGTGCCAGCAGCTTGGAGGTGGGCCAGGAAGCTTTCTTT.

This clone was seen a few times. V is TRBV7-9 and J is TRBJ1-1; D is possibly TRBD1 (6 bases). Germline CDR1 is SEHNR and CDR2 is FQNEAQ (reference sequence). Trimming removed 1 base at V and 8 bases at J, with 11 bases between. The CDR3 has 13 residues. The CDR3 DNA sequence: TGTGCCAGCAGCTTAGGGGGGCCGCGGGAAGCTTTCTTT. Residues: CASSLGGPREAFF.

The chain recombines TRBV7-9 with TRBJ1-1; D uncertain. The CDR3 is made up of 13 amino acids. V lost 1 base and J lost 12, with 15 bases in between. Germline CDR1 and CDR2: SEHNR and FQNEAQ (reference sequence). CDR3 in DNA: TGTGCCAGCAGCTTAGGATGGCAGAACGGGACTTTCTTT. Residues: CASSLGWQNGTFF.

CDR3 nucleotide sequence: TGTGCCAGCTCACCAGATAGAAAGTCACCCCTCCACTTT. Translating gives CASSPDRKSPLHF. V usage is TRBV18 and J usage is TRBJ1-6; D remains unclear. Looked up from germline, CDR1 is KGHSH and CDR2 is LQKENI. Deletions cut 2 bases from V and 10 bases from J, with 9 bases between. This CDR3 region has 13 residues.

V and J are TRBV12-5 and TRBJ1-4; D unclear. Germline CDR1 LGHNT, CDR2 FRNRAP. The V end was cut by 3 bases, the J end by 10 bases, with 6 bases between. The CDR3 consists of 11 residues. Written as DNA, the CDR3 is TGTGCTAGTGGTTTAGCAGGAAAACTGTTTTTT. This encodes CASGLAGKLFF.

The chain combines TRBV9 with TRBJ2-3; TRBD2 aligns across 9 bases. The CDR3 is 15 amino acids. CDR1 and CDR2 from the germline V gene are SGDLS and YYNGEE. The trim removed 4 bases at V and 5 bases at J, leaving 8 bases unmatched. CDR3 amino acids: CASSPHRTSEDTQYF. In DNA form, the CDR3 reads TGTGCCAGCAGCCCCCACCGGACTAGCGAAGATACGCAGTATTTT. The full variable domain, its missing parts supplied by reference TRBV9 and TRBJ2-3, is DSGVTQTPKHLITATGQRVTLRCSPRSGDLSVYWYQQSLDQGLQFLIQYYNGEERAKGNILERFSAQQFPDLHSELNLSSLELGDSALYFCASSPHRTSEDTQYFGPGTRLTVL.

This clone was found a few times. Likely a read error: the CDR3 ends without its conserved phenylalanine or tryptophan. The DNA is omitted, as the CDR3 cannot be located on it reliably, and the CDR3 follows TCRdb's listing. V usage is TRBV4-1 and J usage is TRBJ1-6. Termini included, the CDR3 measures 11 amino acids. Germline CDR1 MGHRA, CDR2 YSYEKL. The CDR3 reads CASSQGAIMEV.

The V call is TRBV9, the J call TRBJ2-5, with 8 nucleotides matching TRBD2. The junction had 7 bases not matched to a gene; V was cut back by 4 bases and J by 2 bases. Germline assignment: CDR1 SGDLS and CDR2 YYNGEE. This CDR3 is 15 amino acids long. The CDR3 spells CASSLWTSPQETQYF. The DNA for the CDR3 is TGTGCCAGCAGCCTATGGACTAGCCCGCAAGAGACCCAGTACTTC.

The chain couples TRBV6-5 to TRBJ2-5, with TRBD2 identical over 8 bases. CDR1 is MNHEY and CDR2 is SVGAGI in the germline V gene. There are 14 residues in the CDR3. Trimming took 2 bases from V and 5 from J; bases not matched to a gene: 4. CDR3 sequence (DNA): TGTGCCAGCAGTTACCCGGGGGGGCTGGAGACCCAGTACTTC. Protein sequence: CASSYPGGLETQYF.